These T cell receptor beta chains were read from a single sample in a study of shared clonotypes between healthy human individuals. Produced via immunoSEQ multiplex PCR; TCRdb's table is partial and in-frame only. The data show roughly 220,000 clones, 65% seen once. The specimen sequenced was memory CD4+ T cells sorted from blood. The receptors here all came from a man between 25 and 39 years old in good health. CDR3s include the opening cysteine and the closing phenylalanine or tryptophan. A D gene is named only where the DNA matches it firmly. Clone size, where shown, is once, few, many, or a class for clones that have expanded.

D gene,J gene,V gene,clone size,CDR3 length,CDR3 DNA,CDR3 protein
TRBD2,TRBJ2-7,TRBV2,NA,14,TGTGCCAGCAGCGCCGGGACTAGCGTCTACGAGCAGTACTTC,CASSAGTSVYEQYF
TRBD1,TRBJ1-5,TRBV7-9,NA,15,TGTGCCAGCAGCTTAGGCCAGGGGGAGGATCAGCCCCAGCATTTT,CASSLGQGEDQPQHF
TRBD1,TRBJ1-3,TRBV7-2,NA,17,TGTGCCAGCAGCCAGTCGCCGGGACAGGGGAAAGGAAACACCATATATTTT,CASSQSPGQGKGNTIYF
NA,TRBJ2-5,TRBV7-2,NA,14,TGTGCCAGCAGCTTAGCGATGGGGTCGGAGACCCAGTACTTC,CASSLAMGSETQYF
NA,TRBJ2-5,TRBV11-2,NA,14,TGTGCCAGCAGCTTGGATGGACGGGAAGAGACCCAGTACTTC,CASSLDGREETQYF
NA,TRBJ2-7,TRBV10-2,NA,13,TGCGCCAGCAGTGAATACGGGACTTACGAGCAGTACTTC,CASSEYGTYEQYF
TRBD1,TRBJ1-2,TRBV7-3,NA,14,TGTGCCAGCAGCCCGAACAGGGGGCCGGATGGCTACACCTTC,CASSPNRGPDGYTF
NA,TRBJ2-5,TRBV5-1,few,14,TGCGCCAGCAGCTTTCTTCCCCTCCAAGAGACCCAGTACTTC,CASSFLPLQETQYF
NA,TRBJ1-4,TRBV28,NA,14,TGTGCCAGCAGGGTCAGCGGGACCTATGAAAAACTGTTTTTT,CASRVSGTYEKLFF
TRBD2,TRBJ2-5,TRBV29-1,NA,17,TGCAGCGCTGGGTCCCTAGCGGCAAAGAAGATTATGGAGACCCAGTACTTC,CSAGSLAAKKIMETQYF
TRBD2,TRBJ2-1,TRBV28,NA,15,TGTGCCAGCAGTAGAGCGGGAGGAACCTACAATGAGCAGTTCTTC,CASSRAGGTYNEQFF
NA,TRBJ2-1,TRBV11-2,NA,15,TGTGCCAGCAGCTTAGATCCCTCTTCCTACAATGAGCAGTTCTTC,CASSLDPSSYNEQFF
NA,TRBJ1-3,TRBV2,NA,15,TGTGCCAGCAGGAGACTTACAAGCTCTGGAAACACCATATATTTT,CASRRLTSSGNTIYF
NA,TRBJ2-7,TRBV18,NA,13,TGTGCCAGCTCACCAGTGGGGGACCACGAGCAGTACTTC,CASSPVGDHEQYF
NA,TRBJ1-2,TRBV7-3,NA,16,TGTGCCAGCAGCCGCAAACGGGTGGGGGACTCGGATGGCTACACCTTC,CASSRKRVGDSDGYTF
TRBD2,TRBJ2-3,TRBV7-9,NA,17,TGTGCCAGCAGCTTAGGACTAGCGGGAGGGGACACAGATACGCAGTATTTT,CASSLGLAGGDTDTQYF
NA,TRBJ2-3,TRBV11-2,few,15,TGTGCCAGCAGCTTAGAGGGGGCAGGGGCAGATACGCAGTATTTT,CASSLEGAGADTQYF
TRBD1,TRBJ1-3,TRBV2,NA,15,TGTGCCAGCACTCAGTATGGACAGGGTGAAGACACCATATATTTT,CASTQYGQGEDTIYF
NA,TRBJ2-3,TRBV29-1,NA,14,TGCACGGTCATCCCGGCGGGACGGACAGATACGCAGTATTTT,CTVIPAGRTDTQYF
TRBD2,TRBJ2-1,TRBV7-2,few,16,TGTGCCAGCAGCTTAACAGGGACTAGCGGGCGTCGTGAGCAGTTCTTC,CASSLTGTSGRREQFF
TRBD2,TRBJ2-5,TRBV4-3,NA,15,TGCGCCAGCAGCATAGCGGGAGCCCCGGGGGAGACCCAGTACTTC,CASSIAGAPGETQYF
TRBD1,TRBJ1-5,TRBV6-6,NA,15,TGTGCCAGCACCCTAGACAGGGTTGGCAATCAGCCCCAGCATTTT,CASTLDRVGNQPQHF
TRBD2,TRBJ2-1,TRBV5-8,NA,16,TGTGCCAGCAGCTTGTTTGGGACTAGCTCCTACAATGAGCAGTTCTTC,CASSLFGTSSYNEQFF
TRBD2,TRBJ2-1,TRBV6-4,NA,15,TGTGCCAGCAGACCAATAGCGGGAGCTCACAATGAGCAGTTCTTC,CASRPIAGAHNEQFF
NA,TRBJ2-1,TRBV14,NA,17,TGTGCCAGCAGCCAAGAAAGGCTGCCCTCCTCCTACAATGAGCAGTTCTTC,CASSQERLPSSYNEQFF
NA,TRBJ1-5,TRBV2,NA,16,TGTGCCAGCAGTGATGGGACCTTAGCGGCTCATCAGCCCCAGCATTTT,CASSDGTLAAHQPQHF
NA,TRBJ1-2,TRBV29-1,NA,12,TGCAGCGTTGAAAAGTGGGCAGGAGGCTACACCTTC,CSVEKWAGGYTF
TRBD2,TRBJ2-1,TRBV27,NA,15,TGTGCCAGCACGAGGGTGACTAGCCCCAGGAATGAGCAGTTCTTC,CASTRVTSPRNEQFF
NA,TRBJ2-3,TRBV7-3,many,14,TGTGCCAGCAGCTTAAGTGGGAGCTCAGATACGCAGTATTTT,CASSLSGSSDTQYF
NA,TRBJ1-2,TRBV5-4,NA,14,TGTGCCAGCAGCTCCGAGGGGGGGAACTATGGCTACACCTTC,CASSSEGGNYGYTF
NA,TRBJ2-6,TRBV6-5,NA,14,TGTGCCAGCAGCCGGAGCTCTGGGGCCAACGTCCTGACTTTC,CASSRSSGANVLTF
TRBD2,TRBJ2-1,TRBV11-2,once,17,TGTGCCAGCAGCTTAGATTCCGGGACTAGCGCTCACAATGAGCAGTTCTTC,CASSLDSGTSAHNEQFF
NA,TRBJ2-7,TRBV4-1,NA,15,TGCGCCAGCAGCCAAAACCCCCAGACGGTCTACGAGCAGTACTTC,CASSQNPQTVYEQYF
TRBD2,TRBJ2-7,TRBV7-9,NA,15,TGTGCCAGCAGCCTAAAACCGGGACTAGGAGGCGAGCAGTACTTC,CASSLKPGLGGEQYF
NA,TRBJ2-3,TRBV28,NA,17,TGTGCCAGCAGTGCCTATGGGGGGGCTTGGGGCACAGATACGCAGTATTTT,CASSAYGGAWGTDTQYF
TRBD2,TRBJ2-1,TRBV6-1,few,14,TGTGCCAGCAGTCAAGCTAGCGGGACGGGTGAGCAGTTCTTC,CASSQASGTGEQFF
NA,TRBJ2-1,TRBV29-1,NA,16,TGCAGCGTTGTTAAGTCGCCTGGGACGGGTTACAATGAGCAGTTCTTC,CSVVKSPGTGYNEQFF